These 27 T cell receptor beta chains share one sample of origin, sequenced in a study of post-analysis software for immune sequencing data. The library was made from cDNA and included unique molecular identifiers. Via MiXCR, TCRdb re-called the PCR reads, giving one row per CDR3 protein. The table lists 380,000 or so distinct CDR3 sequences, approximately 38% of them singletons. General study points: Among five TRBV segments more frequent in patients than controls were TRBV5-6, TRBV5-1 and TRBV20-1.

Their target antigens are unknown. Material: blood. The receptor source for this set is a girl aged 10 to 17 with multiple sclerosis.

The rearrangement links TRBV4-3 to TRBJ2-3; no reliable D call. This CDR3 is built from 15 residues. Trimming stripped 0 bases from V and 2 bases from J, with 9 bases between. Per the germline V gene, CDR1 is LGHNA and CDR2 is YSLEER. This chain's CDR3 is CASSQDLVSTDTQYF. DNA for the CDR3: TGCGCCAGCAGCCAAGATCTGGTATCCACAGATACGCAGTATTTT.

This clonotype was seen ten or more times. The V gene is TRBV7-9, the J gene TRBJ2-7; possible D gene TRBD1, 5 bases. Trimming pared 4 bases from V and 1 base from J, leaving 14 bases between. From germline, CDR1 is SEHNR and CDR2 FQNEAQ (reference sequence). This CDR3 is built from 15 residues. CDR3 loop: CASSYYRSGSYEQYF. CDR3 bases: TGTGCCAGCAGCTACTACAGGAGTGGGTCCTACGAGCAGTACTTC.

The chain uses TRBV5-1 and TRBJ2-1; 11 positions match TRBD2. V shed 4 bases, J shed 6 bases, and the junction held 9 bases outside the gene matches. The germline V gene encodes CDR1 SGHRS and CDR2 YFSETQ. The CDR3 covers 16 residues. CDR3 sequence reads: CASSGLLAGGPNEQFF. The CDR3 region has the DNA TGCGCCAGCAGCGGGCTTCTAGCGGGGGGACCCAATGAGCAGTTCTTC.

The chain combines TRBV6-2 or TRBV6-3 with TRBJ1-2; no reliable D call. Trimming took 4 bases from V and 0 from J, leaving 12 bases between them. Germline V gives CDR1 MNHEY, CDR2 SVGEGT. This CDR3 region has 15 residues. The chain's CDR3 is CASSSALTANYGYTF. The DNA for the CDR3 is TGTGCCAGCAGTTCGGCCCTAACAGCTAACTATGGCTACACCTTC.

This clonotype was picked up many times. Here the CDR3 DNA reads TGTGCCAGTGCGCAGGGGTACGAGCAGTACTTC. Translated, it gives CASAQGYEQYF. The chain has TRBV7-6 and TRBJ2-7, with D possibly matching TRBD1 (6 bases). Trimming removed 9 bases from V and 4 bases from J, with 10 bases in between. The V gene's germline CDR1 is SGHVS and CDR2 FNYEAQ. The CDR3 length is 11 residues.

The chain recombines TRBV5-1 with TRBJ2-7; 13 bases agree with TRBD2. Losses at the gene ends were 4 bases for V and 2 bases for J; bases not matched to a gene: 6. This CDR3 has 16 residues. Germline-derived CDR1 and CDR2 are SGHRS and YFSETQ. The CDR3 DNA is TGCGCCAGCAGCCCGGGACTAGCGGGGCCGCCCTACGAGCAGTACTTC. It translates to CASSPGLAGPPYEQYF.

This clonotype was detected only a few times. V usage is TRBV5-1 and J usage is TRBJ2-7; no clear D gene. Trimming took 4 bases from V and 3 from J, leaving 8 bases between them. The CDR3 totals 12 residues. The germline CDR1 and CDR2 sequences are SGHRS and YFSETQ. In nucleotides, the CDR3 is TGCGCCAGCAGCGGAGAAGGCTACGAGCAGTACTTC. It yields the protein CASSGEGYEQYF. The full variable domain, in which reference TRBV5-1 and TRBJ2-7 provide the parts outside the CDR3, is KAGVTQTPRYLIKTRGQQVTLSCSPISGHRSVSWYQQTPGQGLQFLFEYFSETQRNKGNFPGRFSGRQFSNSRSEMNVSTLELGDSALYLCASSGEGYEQYFGPGTRLTVT.

With respect to this clonotype: This may arise from a read error, as a much more abundant clone is one base away. V and J are TRBV5-1 and TRBJ2-1; 15 nucleotides agree with TRBD2. Germline V gives CDR1 SGHRS, CDR2 YFSETQ. V was clipped by 0 bases and J by 0 bases; unmatched bases: 10. CDR3 length equals 21 residues. The CDR3 DNA is TGCGCCAGCAGCTTGGTAGGACTAGCGGGGGGGCGAGTAACCTCCTACAATGAGCAGTTCTTC. Its protein is CASSLVGLAGGRVTSYNEQFF.

The V call is TRBV3-1, the J call TRBJ2-3; D gene ambiguous. In germline, CDR1 is LGHDT, CDR2 YNNKEL (reference sequence). The V end was cut by 0 bases, the J end by 4 bases, with 11 bases between. The CDR3 totals 15 residues. The CDR3 loop is CASSQDGHPADTQYF. CDR3 DNA sequence: TGTGCCAGCAGCCAAGATGGGCACCCGGCAGATACGCAGTATTTT.

This clonotype was recorded many times. The junction shows a germline mismatch at one end, possibly a read error. For the CDR3, the DNA is TGCGCCAGCAGCTCTTCCGGGGGGCCATACAATGAGCAGTTCTTC. Translated: CASSSSGGPYNEQFF. The chain recombines TRBV7-2 with TRBJ2-1, with D possibly matching TRBD2 (7 bases). The germline CDR1 and CDR2 sequences are SGHTA and FQGNSA. The CDR3 is 15 residues long.

This sequence joins TRBV4-1 and TRBJ2-1; 11 nucleotides line up with TRBD2. From germline, CDR1 is MGHRA and CDR2 YSYEKL. V lost 6 bases and J lost 3; bases outside the gene matches: 7. The CDR3 spans 16 residues. For the CDR3, the DNA is TGCGCCAGCAGTCCCGGGACTAGCGGTCTCTACAATGAGCAGTTCTTC. It yields the protein CASSPGTSGLYNEQFF.

J is TRBJ1-1 and V is TRBV9; D gene uncertain. V lost 5 bases and J lost 3, with 11 bases in between. Germline values: CDR1 SGDLS, CDR2 YYNGEE. This CDR3 is 13 amino acids long. CDR3 in DNA: TGTGCCAGCAGGACAACTGGGGACACTGAAGCTTTCTTT. The encoded protein is CASRTTGDTEAFF.

This clonotype was observed at least ten times. The chain recombines TRBV20-1 with TRBJ1-2; D unresolved. V was trimmed by 5 bases and J by 8 bases, leaving 21 bases between them. CDR1 and CDR2 from the germline V gene are DFQATT and SNEGSKA (reference sequence). The length of the CDR3 is 14 residues. CDR3 bases: TGCAGTGCTCCAACGACGACCCGCCGCCAGGGCTACACCTTC. Translating it yields CSAPTTTRRQGYTF.

The chain is built from TRBV7-2 and TRBJ2-1; 10 bases align to TRBD2. Germline trimming cut 5 bases from V and 4 bases from J; bases unmatched to any gene: 5. Germline V gene sequence: CDR1 SGHTA, CDR2 FQGNSA. The CDR3 has 15 residues. DNA for the CDR3: TGTGCCAGCAGCACTGAGCGGGGGGGATACAATGAGCAGTTCTTC. This gives the protein CASSTERGGYNEQFF.

This clonotype came up many times. The V and J genes are TRBV20-1 and TRBJ2-7; D unresolved. With 5 bases removed from V and 5 bases from J, the gap between germline ends came to 10 bases. CDR3 size: 11 residues. In germline, CDR1 is DFQATT, CDR2 SNEGSKA (reference sequence). This chain's CDR3 is CSALRNHEQYF. The CDR3 nucleotides are TGCAGTGCTCTTCGTAACCACGAGCAGTACTTC.

Regarding this clonotype: Germline and junction disagree at one end, which may indicate a read error. The rearrangement links TRBV6-2 or TRBV6-3 to TRBJ1-6; D gene uncertain. The CDR3 covers 14 residues. CDR1 and CDR2 (germline): MNHEY, SVGEGT. The CDR3 loop is CASTYAVENSPLHF. CDR3 bases: TGTGCCAGCACTTACGCGGTTGAGAATTCACCCCTCCACTTT.

V gene TRBV12-3 or TRBV12-4 combines with J gene TRBJ1-6, with 7 bases aligning to TRBD1. J lost 10 bases, V lost 5 bases, and 14 bases had no gene match. The CDR3 has 16 residues. The CDR3 sequence is CASSPSRGGVRSPLHF. CDR3 coding DNA: TGTGCCAGCAGTCCATCCAGGGGGGGAGTGAGATCACCCCTCCACTTT.

The chain is built from TRBV5-1 and TRBJ2-5; 9 positions match TRBD1. J lost 5 bases, V lost 5 bases, and 1 base had no gene match. The CDR3 extends over 12 amino acids. Germline CDR1 is SGHRS and CDR2 is YFSETQ. This chain's CDR3 is CASRQGAETQYF. CDR3 nucleotide sequence: TGCGCCAGCAGACAGGGGGCGGAGACCCAGTACTTC.

In regard to this clonotype: With a much larger clone just one base away, this may be a read error. J is TRBJ2-3 and V is TRBV20-1; D is possibly TRBD2 (5 bases). V lost 0 bases and J lost 5, with 12 bases in between. CDR1 DFQATT and CDR2 SNEGSKA come from the germline V gene (reference sequence). This CDR3 has 14 residues. CDR3 protein: CSAREKLAGDTQYF. In nucleotides, the CDR3 is TGCAGTGCTAGAGAAAAGCTAGCTGGAGATACGCAGTATTTT.

The rearrangement joins TRBV10-3 to TRBJ1-2; a weak D match, TRBD1 (5 bases). Germline-derived CDR1 and CDR2 are ENHRY and SYGVKD. The CDR3 loop spans 12 amino acids. V shed 3 bases and J shed 5 bases, with 7 bases lying between them. DNA of the CDR3: TGTGCCATCAGTGATGGGGGGTATGGCTACACCTTC. It yields the protein CAISDGGYGYTF.

This clonotype occurred a few times. The chain has TRBV28 and TRBJ2-5; 11 bases are a match to TRBD2. This CDR3 contains 16 residues. The trim removed 3 bases at V and 1 base at J, leaving 4 bases unmatched. The V gene's germline CDR1 is MDHEN and CDR2 SYDVKM. As DNA, the CDR3 is TGTGCCAGCAGTTTTGTACTAGCGGGGGTCCAAGAGACCCAGTACTTC. Residues: CASSFVLAGVQETQYF.

The rearrangement joins TRBV15 to TRBJ1-4; TRBD1 agrees at 9 bases. Looked up from germline, CDR1 is LNHNV and CDR2 is YYDKDF (reference sequence). J was trimmed by 3 bases and V by 3 bases; bases with no gene match: 2. The CDR3 spans 15 residues. The CDR3 spells CATSRDRGPNEKLFF. CDR3 DNA: TGTGCCACCAGCAGGGACAGGGGTCCTAATGAAAAACTGTTTTTT.

In the case of this clonotype: This clone may be a read error of a much larger clone one base away. The chain employs TRBV10-3 and TRBJ2-7; D gene ambiguous. The CDR3 totals 11 residues. The V gene's germline CDR1 is ENHRY and CDR2 SYGVKD. The CDR3 protein is CTISEEYEQYF. The CDR3 nucleotides are TGTACCATCAGTGAAGAGTACGAGCAGTACTTC.

The rearrangement joins TRBV7-2 to TRBJ2-5; the D is unclear. CDR1 is SGHTA and CDR2 is FQGNSA in the germline V gene. The CDR3 is 13 residues long. The V and J ends lost 1 base and 5 bases respectively, with 8 bases between them. The CDR3 DNA reads as TGTGCCAGCAGCTTAGATAGCAGGGAGACCCAGTACTTC. It encodes CASSLDSRETQYF.

This clonotype showed up just once. The chain recombines TRBV4-3 with TRBJ2-1; D unclear. There are 15 residues in the CDR3. The germline CDR1 and CDR2 sequences are LGHNA and YSLEER. V lost 3 bases to trimming and J lost 5 bases, with 14 bases between them. Here the CDR3 DNA reads TGCGCCAGCAGCCAGGAGTTATACGACCACAATGAGCAGTTCTTC. It specifies CASSQELYDHNEQFF.

This clonotype came up many times. The genes are TRBV10-3 and TRBJ2-6, with 8 bases identical to TRBD1. Unmatched junction bases numbered 8, after V lost 6 bases and J lost 1 base. This CDR3 has 17 residues. The germline V gene encodes CDR1 ENHRY and CDR2 SYGVKD. CDR3 sequence: CAISRGQATSGANVLTF. CDR3 coding DNA: TGTGCCATCAGCCGGGGACAGGCGACATCTGGGGCCAACGTCCTGACTTTC.

The genes are TRBV13 and TRBJ2-7; D gene unclear. The CDR3 has 13 amino acids. Deletions cut 3 bases from V and 4 bases from J, with 10 bases between. CDR1 and CDR2 from the germline V gene are PRHDT and FYEKMQ (reference sequence). DNA for the CDR3: TGTGCCAGCAGCTTTGAGATGGGGTACGAGCAGTACTTC. This sequence encodes CASSFEMGYEQYF.